This is a list of T cell receptor beta chains from one sample in a study of early T cells in non-severe SARS-CoV-2 infection. A single record per CDR3 protein comes from TCRdb applying MiXCR to the 5' RACE reads. The profile shows some 58,000 distinct CDR3 sequences, about 11% of them singletons. This sample comprised whole blood, obtained at baseline. The receptors were sampled from an adult who was a healthcare worker with PCR-confirmed SARS-CoV-2 infection or an uninfected control (not recorded which). CDR3s include the opening cysteine and the closing phenylalanine or tryptophan. The order of the fields is V gene, D gene, CDR3 length, clone size, J gene, CDR3 DNA, CDR3 protein. D genes are given only for firm matches. A row's size may be missing; if present it is once, few, many or a size class.

TRBV7-9,TRBD1,16,.,TRBJ2-7,TGTGCCAGCAGCTCCTCGACAGGGGTTTGGTCCTACGAGCAGTACTTC,CASSSSTGVWSYEQYF
TRBV10-2,.,12,many,TRBJ1-1,TGCGCCACCTCCGGGGGTAGTCTAGAAGCTTTCTTT,CATSGGSLEAFF
TRBV29-1,.,12,many,TRBJ2-1,TGCAGCGTTGTTTTTGTAGTTCCTGAGCAGTTCTTC,CSVVFVVPEQFF
TRBV9,.,12,.,TRBJ2-2,TGTGCCAGCAGCGTAGTCGTCGGGGAGCTGTTTTTT,CASSVVVGELFF
TRBV20-1,.,10,few,TRBJ2-5,TGCAGTGCTCTGACCGGGACCCAGTACTTC,CSALTGTQYF
TRBV7-8,TRBD2,18,.,TRBJ2-3,TGTGCCAGCAGGACCGGGACTAGCGGGGGGGCACGCACAGATACGCAGTATTTT,CASRTGTSGGARTDTQYF
TRBV6-5,TRBD2,15,few,TRBJ2-2,TGTGCCAGCAGTCACGGACTAGCCAACACCGGGGAGCTGTTTTTT,CASSHGLANTGELFF
TRBV5-1,.,15,many,TRBJ1-1,TGCGCCAGCAGCTTGGGAGCCAGTGTGAACACTGAAGCTTTCTTT,CASSLGASVNTEAFF
TRBV28,TRBD1,16,few,TRBJ1-5,TGTGCCAGCCTCTGGAACAGGGGACCCGGCAATCAGCCCCAGCATTTT,CASLWNRGPGNQPQHF
TRBV7-9,TRBD1,18,many,TRBJ1-1,TGTGCCAGCAGCTACCCCAGGGGACAGGGGGCAGGGGACACTGAAGCTTTCTTT,CASSYPRGQGAGDTEAFF
TRBV3-1,.,16,few,TRBJ1-3,TGTGCCAGCAGCCAAGCCCGGCCCAAAGGGGGAAACACCATATATTTT,CASSQARPKGGNTIYF
TRBV6-6,TRBD1,14,.,TRBJ2-2,TGTGCCAGCAGTTACTCAACAGGGGTCGGGGAGCTGTTTTTT,CASSYSTGVGELFF
TRBV11-3,TRBD2,15,few,TRBJ2-3,TGTGCCAGCAGTCCGACTAGCGCAGGTCGAGTTACGCAGTATTTT,CASSPTSAGRVTQYF
TRBV3-1,TRBD1,14,few,TRBJ1-2,TGTGCCAGCAGCCACGTACCGGGACAGACGGGCTACACCTTC,CASSHVPGQTGYTF
TRBV25-1,.,12,few,TRBJ1-1,TGTGCCAGCAGAACAGGGTACACTGAAGCTTTCTTT,CASRTGYTEAFF
TRBV20-1,TRBD2,16,few,TRBJ2-1,TGCAGTGCTCCCCTTAAGGTGATAGCGGGGTACAATGAGCAGTTCTTC,CSAPLKVIAGYNEQFF
TRBV6-1,.,13,many,TRBJ2-3,TGTGCCAGCAGTGAAGTCCCCCCAGATACGCAGTATTTT,CASSEVPPDTQYF
TRBV29-1,.,12,.,TRBJ2-7,TGCAGCGCGAGGAACAGGGCCTACGAGCAGTACTTC,CSARNRAYEQYF
TRBV7-9,.,15,.,TRBJ2-3,TGTGCCAGCAGCTTTCCTTTACAGGACACAGATACGCAGTATTTT,CASSFPLQDTDTQYF
TRBV30,.,12,many,TRBJ1-2,TGTGCCTGGGCCACAGGTAGCTATGGCTACACCTTC,CAWATGSYGYTF
TRBV20-1,.,12,many,TRBJ1-2,TGCAGTGCCACGGAAGGGATGGATGGCTACACCTTC,CSATEGMDGYTF
TRBV6-6,.,13,many,TRBJ1-1,TGTGCCAGCAGTTGGGTAGCGAACACTGAAGCTTTCTTT,CASSWVANTEAFF
TRBV5-5,.,15,.,TRBJ1-4,TGTGCCAGCAGCTTGGGGGCAGGAGCAAATGAAAAACTGTTTTTT,CASSLGAGANEKLFF
TRBV7-9,.,14,.,TRBJ1-1,TGTGCCAGCAGCTTAGGGTATGCGAACACTGAAGCTTTCTTT,CASSLGYANTEAFF